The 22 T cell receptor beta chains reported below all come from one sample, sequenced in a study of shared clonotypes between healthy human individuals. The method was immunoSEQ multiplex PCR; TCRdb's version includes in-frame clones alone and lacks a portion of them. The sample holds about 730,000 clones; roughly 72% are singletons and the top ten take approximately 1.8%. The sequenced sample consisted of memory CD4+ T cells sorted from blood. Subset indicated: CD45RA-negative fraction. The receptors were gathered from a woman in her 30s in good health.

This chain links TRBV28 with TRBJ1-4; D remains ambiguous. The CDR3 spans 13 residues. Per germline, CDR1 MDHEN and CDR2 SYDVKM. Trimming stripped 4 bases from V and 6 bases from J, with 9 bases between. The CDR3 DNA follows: TGTGCCAGCAGTTCCGGCTTGGATGAAAAACTGTTTTTT. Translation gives CASSSGLDEKLFF.

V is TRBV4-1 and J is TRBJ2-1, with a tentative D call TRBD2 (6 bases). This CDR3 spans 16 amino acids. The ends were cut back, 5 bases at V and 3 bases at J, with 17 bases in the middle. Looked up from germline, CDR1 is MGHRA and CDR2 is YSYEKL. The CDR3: CASSSRGSGLYNEQFF. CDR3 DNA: TGCGCCAGCAGCTCCCGCGGTAGCGGCCTCTACAATGAGCAGTTCTTC.

The DNA of the CDR3 is TGTGCCAGCAGTTTAAGCAGGGGGCTTAGCGAGCAGTACTTC. Translation gives CASSLSRGLSEQYF. The rearrangement uses TRBV27 and TRBJ2-7; 8 bases align to TRBD1. Germline CDR1 and CDR2: MNHEY and SMNVEV (reference sequence). With V trimmed by 2 bases and J by 6 bases, 6 bases remained unmatched. The CDR3 extends over 14 amino acids.

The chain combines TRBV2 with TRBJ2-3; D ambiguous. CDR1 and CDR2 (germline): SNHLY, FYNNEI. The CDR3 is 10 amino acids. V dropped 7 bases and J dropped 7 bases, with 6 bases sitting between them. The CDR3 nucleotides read TGTGCCAGCATTATGAATACGCAGTATTTT. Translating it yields CASIMNTQYF. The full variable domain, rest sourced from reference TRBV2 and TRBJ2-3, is EPEVTQTPSHQVTQMGQEVILRCVPISNHLYFYWYRQILGQKVEFLVSFYNNEISEKSEIFDDQFSVERPDGSNFTLKIRSTKLEDSAMYFCASIMNTQYFGPGTRLTVL.

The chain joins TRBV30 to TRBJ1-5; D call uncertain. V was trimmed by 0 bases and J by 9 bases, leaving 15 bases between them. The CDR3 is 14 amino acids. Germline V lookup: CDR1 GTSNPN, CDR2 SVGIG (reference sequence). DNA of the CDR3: TGTGCCTGGAGTGTTCAGTTGGGTTCTCGGCCCCAGCATTTT. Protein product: CAWSVQLGSRPQHF.

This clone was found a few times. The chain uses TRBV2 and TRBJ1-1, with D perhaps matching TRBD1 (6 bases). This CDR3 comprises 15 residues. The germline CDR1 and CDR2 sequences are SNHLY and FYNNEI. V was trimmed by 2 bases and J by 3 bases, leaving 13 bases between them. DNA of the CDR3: TGTGCCAGCAGTGAATGGACAGTCCGAGACACTGAAGCTTTCTTT. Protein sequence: CASSEWTVRDTEAFF.

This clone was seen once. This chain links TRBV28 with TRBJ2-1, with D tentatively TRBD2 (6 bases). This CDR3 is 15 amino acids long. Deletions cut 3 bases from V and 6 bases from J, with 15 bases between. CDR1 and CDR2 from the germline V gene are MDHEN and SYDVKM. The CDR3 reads CASSLRGTPSNEQFF. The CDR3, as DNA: TGTGCCAGCAGTTTGCGCGGGACCCCCTCCAATGAGCAGTTCTTC.

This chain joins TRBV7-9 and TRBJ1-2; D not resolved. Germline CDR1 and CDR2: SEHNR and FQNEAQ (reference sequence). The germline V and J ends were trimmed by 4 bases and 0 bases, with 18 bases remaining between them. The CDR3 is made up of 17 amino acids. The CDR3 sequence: CASSSAGRFSPNYGYTF. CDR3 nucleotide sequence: TGTGCCAGCAGCTCCGCCGGGCGGTTCAGTCCTAACTATGGCTACACCTTC.

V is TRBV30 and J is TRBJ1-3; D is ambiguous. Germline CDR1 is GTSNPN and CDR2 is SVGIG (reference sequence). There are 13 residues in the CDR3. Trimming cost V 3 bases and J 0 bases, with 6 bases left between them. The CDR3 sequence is CAWSKGSGNTIYF. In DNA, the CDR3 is TGTGCCTGGAGCAAGGGCTCTGGAAACACCATATATTTT.

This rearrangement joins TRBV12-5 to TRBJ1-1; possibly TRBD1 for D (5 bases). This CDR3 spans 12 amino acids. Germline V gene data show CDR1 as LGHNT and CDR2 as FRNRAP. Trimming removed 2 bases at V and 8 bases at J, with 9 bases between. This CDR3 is CASGLKGSEAFF. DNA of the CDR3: TGTGCTAGTGGTTTGAAGGGGTCGGAAGCTTTCTTT.

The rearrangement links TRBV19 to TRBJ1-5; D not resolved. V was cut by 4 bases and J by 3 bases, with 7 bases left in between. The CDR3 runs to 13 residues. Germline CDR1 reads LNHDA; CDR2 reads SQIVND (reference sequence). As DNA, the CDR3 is TGTGCCAGTAGTAAGGGCCTCAATCAGCCCCAGCATTTT. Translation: CASSKGLNQPQHF.

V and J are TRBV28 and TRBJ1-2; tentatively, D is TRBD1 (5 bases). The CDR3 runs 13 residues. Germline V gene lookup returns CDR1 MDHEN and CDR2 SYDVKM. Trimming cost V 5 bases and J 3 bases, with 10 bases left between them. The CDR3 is CASSEGGDYGYTF. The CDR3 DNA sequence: TGTGCCAGCAGTGAAGGAGGGGACTATGGCTACACCTTC.

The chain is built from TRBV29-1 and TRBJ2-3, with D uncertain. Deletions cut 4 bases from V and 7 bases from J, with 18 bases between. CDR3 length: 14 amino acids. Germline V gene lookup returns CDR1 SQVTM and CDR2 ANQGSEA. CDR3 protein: CSVGILDRPNTQYF. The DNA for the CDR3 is TGCAGCGTTGGGATTCTGGACCGACCGAATACGCAGTATTTT.

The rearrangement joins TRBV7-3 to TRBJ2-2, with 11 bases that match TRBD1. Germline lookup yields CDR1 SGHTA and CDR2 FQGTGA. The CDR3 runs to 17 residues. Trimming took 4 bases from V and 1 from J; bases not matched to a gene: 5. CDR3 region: CASSSGQGAENTGELFF. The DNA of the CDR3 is TGTGCCAGCAGCTCAGGACAGGGGGCGGAGAACACCGGGGAGCTGTTTTTT.

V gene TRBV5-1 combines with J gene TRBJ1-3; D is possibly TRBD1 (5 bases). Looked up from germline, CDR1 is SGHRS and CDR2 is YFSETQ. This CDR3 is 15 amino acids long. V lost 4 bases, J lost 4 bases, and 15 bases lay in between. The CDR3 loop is CASSHQGAEGNTIYF. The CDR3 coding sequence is TGCGCCAGCAGCCACCAAGGGGCTGAAGGAAACACCATATATTTT. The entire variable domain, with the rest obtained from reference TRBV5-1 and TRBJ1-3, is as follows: KAGVTQTPRYLIKTRGQQVTLSCSPISGHRSVSWYQQTPGQGLQFLFEYFSETQRNKGNFPGRFSGRQFSNSRSEMNVSTLELGDSALYLCASSHQGAEGNTIYFGEGSWLTVV.

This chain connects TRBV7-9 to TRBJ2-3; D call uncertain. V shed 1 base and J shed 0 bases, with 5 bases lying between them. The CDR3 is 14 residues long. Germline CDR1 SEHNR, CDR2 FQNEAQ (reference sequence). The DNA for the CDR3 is TGTGCCAGCAGCTTAGAGAGGAGCACAGATACGCAGTATTTT. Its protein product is CASSLERSTDTQYF.

The CDR3 DNA sequence: TGTGCCAGCAGTGAGGGAGACAGGGTGGGACAGCCCCAGCATTTT. Translation gives CASSEGDRVGQPQHF. The chain couples TRBV6-1 to TRBJ1-5, with 7 bases matching TRBD1. The CDR3 is 15 residues long. Germline values: CDR1 MNHNS, CDR2 SASEGT. V lost 3 bases to trimming and J lost 7 bases; unmatched junction nucleotides: 9.

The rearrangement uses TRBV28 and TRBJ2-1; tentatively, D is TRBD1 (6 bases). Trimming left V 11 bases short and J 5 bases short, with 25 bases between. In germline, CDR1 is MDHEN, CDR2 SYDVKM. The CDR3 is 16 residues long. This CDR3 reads CAAAGIGGDTHNEQFF. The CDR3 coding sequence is TGTGCCGCCGCCGGAATAGGGGGTGATACCCACAATGAGCAGTTCTTC.

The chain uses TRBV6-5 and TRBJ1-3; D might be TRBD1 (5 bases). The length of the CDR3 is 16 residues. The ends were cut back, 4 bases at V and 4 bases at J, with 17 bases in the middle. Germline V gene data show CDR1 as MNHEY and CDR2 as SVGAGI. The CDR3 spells CASSFGQGSSGNTIYF. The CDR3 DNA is TGTGCCAGCAGTTTTGGGCAGGGAAGCTCCGGAAACACCATATATTTT.

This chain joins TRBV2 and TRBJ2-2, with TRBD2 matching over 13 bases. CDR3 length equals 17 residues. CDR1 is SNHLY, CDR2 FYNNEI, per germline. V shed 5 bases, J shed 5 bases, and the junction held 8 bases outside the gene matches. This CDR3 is CASSTGLAGEGTGELFF. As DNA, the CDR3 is TGTGCCAGCAGTACCGGACTAGCGGGAGAAGGTACCGGGGAGCTGTTTTTT.

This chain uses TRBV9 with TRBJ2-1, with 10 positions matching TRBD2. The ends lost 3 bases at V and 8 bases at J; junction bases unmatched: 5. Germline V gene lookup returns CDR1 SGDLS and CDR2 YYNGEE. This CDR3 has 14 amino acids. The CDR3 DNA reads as TGTGCCAGCAGCGGGCTAGCGGGAGAATATGAGCAGTTCTTC. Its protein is CASSGLAGEYEQFF. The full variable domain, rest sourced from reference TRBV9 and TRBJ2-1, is DSGVTQTPKHLITATGQRVTLRCSPRSGDLSVYWYQQSLDQGLQFLIQYYNGEERAKGNILERFSAQQFPDLHSELNLSSLELGDSALYFCASSGLAGEYEQFFGPGTRLTVL.

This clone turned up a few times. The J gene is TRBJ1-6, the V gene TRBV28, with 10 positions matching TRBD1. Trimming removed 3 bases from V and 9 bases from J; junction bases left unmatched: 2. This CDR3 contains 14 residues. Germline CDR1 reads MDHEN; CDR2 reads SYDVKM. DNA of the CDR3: TGTGCCAGCAGTTTTGACAGGGGGCTTTCACCCCTCCACTTT. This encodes CASSFDRGLSPLHF.